These 14 T cell receptor beta chains share one sample of origin, sequenced in a study of regulatory T cells in long-lasting Graves disease. Both iRepertoire HTBI primers and Arm-PCR of CDR3 regions were used to build the TCR beta libraries. TCRdb analysed the multiplex PCR reads with MiXCR anew, one entry per CDR3 protein. The sample includes around 450,000 distinct CDR3 sequences, roughly 21% seen only once; the top ten take roughly 7%. Indicated time point: persistent/refractory GD, antithyroid drugs over 5 years with positive TRAb. Extracted RNA from PBMCs served as the source of the TCR library. The sample was peripheral blood mononuclear cells (PBMCs), taken when the disease was refractory, from a patient treated with antithyroid drugs. These receptor sequences come from a female donor with Graves disease.

In regard to this clonotype: A much larger clonotype is one base distant, so this may be a read error. Since no conserved phenylalanine or tryptophan closes the CDR3, a read error is the likely cause. It is unclear where the CDR3 begins or ends on the DNA, so no DNA is shown, and the CDR3 is as TCRdb lists it. This rearrangement joins TRBV11-2 to TRBJ1-6; the D call TRBD1 from the table was never checked on the DNA. With termini counted, the CDR3 has 16 amino acids. Germline V gene lookup returns CDR1 SGHAT and CDR2 FQNNGV. The chain's CDR3 is CASSLDSGAANSPPHL.

This clonotype was seen more than once but under ten times. The chain recombines TRBV20-1 with TRBJ2-7, with 13 positions matching TRBD2. Germline V gene sequence: CDR1 DFQATT, CDR2 SNEGSKA (reference sequence). The CDR3 sequence is 14 residues long. V lost 4 bases, J lost 4 bases, and 4 bases stayed unmatched. For the CDR3, the DNA is TGCAGTGCTACTCGACTAGCGGGGGGATACGAGCAGTACTTC. Translating gives CSATRLAGGYEQYF.

In this sample, this clonotype turned up many times. The V gene is TRBV2, the J gene TRBJ1-5; 9 nucleotides line up with TRBD1. V was clipped by 6 bases and J by 3 bases; unmatched bases: 6. The CDR3 spans 15 residues. The V gene's germline CDR1 is SNHLY and CDR2 FYNNEI. This CDR3 reads CASRQQGAVNQPQHF. CDR3 DNA sequence: TGTGCCAGCAGACAACAGGGGGCGGTCAATCAGCCCCAGCATTTT.

This sequence joins TRBV20-1 and TRBJ2-7; 9 positions match TRBD1. After removal of 0 bases from V and 3 bases from J, the junction contained 6 bases not matched to a gene. Looked up from germline, CDR1 is DFQATT and CDR2 is SNEGSKA (reference sequence). The CDR3 covers 15 residues. CDR3 in DNA: TGCAGTGCTAGAGATCCGGGACAGGGAAGCTACGAGCAGTACTTC. Protein sequence: CSARDPGQGSYEQYF.

The chain employs TRBV20-1 and TRBJ1-1; tentative D call: TRBD1 (6 bases). V lost 0 bases, J lost 1 base, and 9 bases lay in between. Germline assignment: CDR1 DFQATT and CDR2 SNEGSKA (reference sequence). This CDR3 region has 14 residues. The CDR3 protein is CSARDGQPNTEAFF. CDR3 DNA sequence: TGCAGTGCTAGAGATGGACAGCCGAACACTGAAGCTTTCTTT.

Ten or more counts support this clonotype. The chain carries TRBV7-9 and TRBJ2-7; D is tentatively TRBD1 or TRBD2 (5 bases each). The germline gives CDR1 SEHNR, CDR2 FQNEAQ (reference sequence). Trimming took 3 bases from V and 3 from J, leaving 12 bases between them. CDR3 size: 14 residues. CDR3 sequence (DNA): TGTGCCAGCAGCTTGACGGGGCCCGTCTACGAGCAGTACTTC. Amino acids: CASSLTGPVYEQYF.

This clonotype came up many times. The V call is TRBV11-2, the J call TRBJ1-2, with 8 bases lining up with TRBD1. Germline assignment: CDR1 SGHAT and CDR2 FQNNGV. After removal of 4 bases from V and 3 bases from J, the junction contained 4 bases not matched to a gene. This CDR3 is built from 14 residues. The CDR3 sequence is CASSSDREYYGYTF. In DNA form, the CDR3 reads TGTGCCAGCAGCTCGGACAGGGAGTACTATGGCTACACCTTC.

This clonotype was picked up many times. V and J are TRBV6-2 or TRBV6-3 and TRBJ1-2; tentatively, D is TRBD1 (5 bases). CDR3 size: 13 residues. Per the germline V gene, CDR1 is MNHEY and CDR2 is SVGEGT. V dropped 8 bases and J dropped 4 bases, with 14 bases sitting between them. The CDR3 is CASSIGQGYGYTF. The CDR3 coding sequence is TGTGCCAGCTCCATAGGCCAGGGCTATGGCTACACCTTC.

Many counts were recorded for this clonotype. The genes are TRBV28 and TRBJ1-5; 10 nucleotides agree with TRBD1. The CDR3 spans 14 residues. The germline CDR1 and CDR2 sequences are MDHEN and SYDVKM. The junction had 5 bases not matched to a gene; V was cut back by 6 bases and J by 6 bases. CDR3 DNA: TGTGCCAGCAGCCCCAGGACAGGGGGTCAGCCCCAGCATTTT. This translates into CASSPRTGGQPQHF.

At least ten counts were recorded for this clonotype. The CDR3: CASRPDRDTEAFF. In DNA form, the CDR3 reads TGTGCCAGCAGACCGGACAGGGACACTGAAGCTTTCTTT. This chain connects TRBV12-3 or TRBV12-4 to TRBJ1-1; TRBD1 agrees at 8 bases. The trim removed 6 bases at V and 3 bases at J, leaving 3 bases unmatched. The CDR3 consists of 13 residues.

This clonotype was observed at least ten times. V is TRBV12-3 or TRBV12-4 and J is TRBJ1-6, with a weak D call TRBD1 (5 bases). CDR3 length: 15 amino acids. V lost 7 bases and J lost 9, with 19 bases in between. This CDR3 reads CASTLGGAQTSPLHF. CDR3 DNA: TGTGCCAGCACCTTAGGAGGGGCTCAGACTTCACCCCTCCACTTT.

This clonotype was picked up a small number of times. This chain uses TRBV6-2 or TRBV6-3 with TRBJ1-1; 8 bases are a match to TRBD1. The V gene's germline CDR1 is MNHEY and CDR2 SVGEGT. V lost 7 bases, J lost 5 bases, and 6 bases stayed unmatched. The CDR3 is 13 residues long. CDR3 coding DNA: TGTGCCAGCAAGACAGGGGTGGGGACTGAAGCTTTCTTT. As protein: CASKTGVGTEAFF.

This clonotype was observed many times. The rearrangement joins TRBV27 to TRBJ1-4; D may be TRBD1 (5 bases). CDR1 is MNHEY, CDR2 SMNVEV, per germline (reference sequence). The CDR3 has 13 amino acids. The V end lost 3 bases, the J end lost 8 bases, and 10 bases lay between the germline ends. In nucleotides, the CDR3 is TGTGCCAGCAGTTTGACAGTGAGGGAAAAACTGTTTTTT. The encoded protein is CASSLTVREKLFF.

In DNA, the CDR3 is TGTGCCAGCAGTAAGGCGGGACTCACAGATACGCAGTATTTT. Residues: CASSKAGLTDTQYF. V is TRBV6-1 and J is TRBJ2-3, with D perhaps matching TRBD2 (6 bases). Per germline, CDR1 MNHNS and CDR2 SASEGT. CDR3 length equals 14 residues. Trimming cost V 5 bases and J 2 bases, with 11 bases left between them.